One and the same sample provided the 21 T cell receptor beta chains below, sequenced in a study of CD8 T cells in Susac syndrome. With random hexamers, roughly 0.5 to 1 ug RNA was reverse transcribed. TCRdb processed the immunoSEQ multiplex PCR reads anew with MiXCR; each CDR3 protein has one entry. This sample carries about 400,000 distinct CDR3 sequences, approximately 89% of them seen once, and the ten largest clones take around 0.12%. The sequenced material came from CD8+ T cells from PBMCs. All receptors come from a human donor with multiple sclerosis.

The genes are TRBV7-9 and TRBJ1-1, with D unresolved. Trimming took off 1 base at V and 4 bases at J, with 10 bases between the two ends. The CDR3 is 14 residues long. Germline CDR1 reads SEHNR; CDR2 reads FQNEAQ (reference sequence). CDR3 protein: CASSLGAGATEAFF. CDR3 DNA: TGTGCCAGCAGCTTAGGGGCCGGCGCCACTGAAGCTTTCTTT. Looking up the rest from reference TRBV7-9 and TRBJ1-1 gives the full variable domain: DTGVSQNPRHKITKRGQNVTFRCDPISEHNRLYWYRQTLGQGPEFLTYFQNEAQLEKSRLLSDRFSAERPKGSFSTLEIQRTEQGDSAMYLCASSLGAGATEAFFGQGTRLTVV.

The genes are TRBV6-5 and TRBJ2-2; 9 bases are shared with TRBD1. The CDR3 extends over 20 amino acids. CDR1 MNHEY and CDR2 SVGAGI come from the germline V gene. Trimming took 0 bases from V and 0 from J; bases not matched to a gene: 11. CDR3 protein: CASSYSSDRGLITNTGELFF. The CDR3 DNA reads as TGTGCCAGCAGTTACTCGTCGGACAGGGGCCTTATTACGAACACCGGGGAGCTGTTTTTT.

V is TRBV9 and J is TRBJ1-1; D possibly corresponds to TRBD1 (5 bases). The germline V gene has CDR1 SGDLS and CDR2 YYNGEE. The CDR3 is made up of 13 amino acids. Trimming shortened V by 2 bases and J by 4 bases, and 9 bases separated the two germline ends. Here the CDR3 reads CASSVGELTEAFF. As DNA, the CDR3 is TGTGCCAGCAGCGTGGGGGAGCTCACTGAAGCTTTCTTT.

This chain uses TRBV6-5 with TRBJ2-7, with D perhaps given as TRBD1 or TRBD2 (5 bases each). Trimming removed 6 bases from V and 3 bases from J, with 18 bases in between. Germline V gene lookup returns CDR1 MNHEY and CDR2 SVGAGI. The CDR3 runs 15 residues. The CDR3 bases are TGTGCCAGCAGCCCCGGGACGCGATATCGCTACGAGCAGTACTTC. As protein: CASSPGTRYRYEQYF.

V and J are TRBV29-1 and TRBJ2-1; 9 positions agree with TRBD1. CDR1 is SQVTM, CDR2 ANQGSEA, per germline. The CDR3 is 16 residues long. V lost 7 bases to trimming and J lost 4 bases; unmatched junction nucleotides: 14. CDR3 nucleotides: TGCAGCGCTTCGGCAACGACAGGGGGTGTGTACAATGAGCAGTTCTTC. This codes for CSASATTGGVYNEQFF.

The rearrangement uses TRBV7-9 and TRBJ2-7; no clear D gene. This CDR3 has 13 residues. V was clipped by 6 bases and J by 2 bases, with 11 bases between them. Germline V gives CDR1 SEHNR, CDR2 FQNEAQ (reference sequence). This chain's CDR3 is CASSIQETYEQYF. CDR3 sequence (DNA): TGTGCCAGCAGTATTCAGGAGACCTACGAGCAGTACTTC.

This clonotype has a single count. The V and J genes are TRBV27 and TRBJ1-1; possible D gene TRBD1, 5 bases. V was cut by 2 bases and J by 6 bases, with 16 bases left in between. CDR3 length: 15 amino acids. The germline V gene encodes CDR1 MNHEY and CDR2 SMNVEV (reference sequence). This chain's CDR3 is CASSLPPGRGAEAFF. The CDR3 region has the DNA TGTGCCAGCAGTTTACCCCCAGGAAGGGGTGCTGAAGCTTTCTTT.

V and J are TRBV6-1 and TRBJ2-1; D gene unclear. Germline V lookup: CDR1 MNHNS, CDR2 SASEGT. The V end was cut by 2 bases, the J end by 4 bases, with 18 bases between. The CDR3 runs 17 residues. The chain's CDR3 is CASSELGVEQRYNEQFF. The CDR3 DNA is TGTGCCAGCAGTGAATTGGGTGTAGAACAGCGATACAATGAGCAGTTCTTC.

The rearrangement uses TRBV19 and TRBJ2-1, with D maybe TRBD2 (7 bases). Trimming took off 1 base at V and 2 bases at J, with 9 bases between the two ends. Germline loops: CDR1 LNHDA, CDR2 SQIVND (reference sequence). The CDR3 totals 15 residues. CDR3 nucleotides: TGTGCCAGTAGTATAGGAGGGGGGGCCTACAATGAGCAGTTCTTC. This sequence encodes CASSIGGGAYNEQFF. Filled out from reference TRBV19 and TRBJ2-1, the complete variable domain reads DGGITQSPKYLFRKEGQNVTLSCEQNLNHDAMYWYRQDPGQGLRLIYYSQIVNDFQKGDIAEGYSVSREKKESFPLTVTSAQKNPTAFYLCASSIGGGAYNEQFFGPGTRLTVL.

The rearrangement uses TRBV6-1 and TRBJ1-2, with 8 bases matching TRBD1. Germline V gene lookup returns CDR1 MNHNS and CDR2 SASEGT. The V gene end was trimmed by 2 bases and the J gene end by 4 bases; junction bases not matched to a gene: 9. There are 16 residues in the CDR3. CDR3 region: CASSEIVWDRTYGYTF. In nucleotides, the CDR3 is TGTGCCAGCAGTGAAATAGTCTGGGACAGGACCTATGGCTACACCTTC.

CDR3 residues: CATSGHSTGELFF. CDR3 nucleotides: TGTGCCACCAGTGGTCACTCCACCGGGGAGCTGTTTTTT. The genes are TRBV24-1 and TRBJ2-2; D is unresolved. The germline V gene has CDR1 KGHDR and CDR2 SFDVKD. Deletions cut 5 bases from V and 4 bases from J, with 7 bases between. The CDR3 sequence is 13 residues long.

The V gene is TRBV7-2, the J gene TRBJ2-7; D may be TRBD1 or TRBD2 (5 bases each). The CDR3 sequence is 14 residues long. V lost 6 bases to trimming and J lost 2 bases, with 14 bases between them. Germline loops: CDR1 SGHTA, CDR2 FQGNSA. CDR3 in amino acids: CASSLPGRAYEQYF. The CDR3 nucleotides read TGTGCCAGCAGTCTCCCGGGGCGCGCCTACGAGCAGTACTTC.

This sequence joins TRBV7-8 and TRBJ2-2; D gene uncertain. Germline CDR1 SGHVS, CDR2 FQNEAQ. CDR3 size: 16 residues. Trimming removed 2 bases from V and 5 bases from J, with 15 bases in between. CDR3 amino acids: CASSLSIDAETGELFF. The CDR3 DNA reads TGTGCCAGCAGCTTATCAATCGATGCAGAGACCGGGGAGCTGTTTTTT.

This chain links TRBV6-5 with TRBJ2-1, with unresolved D. Germline CDR1 MNHEY, CDR2 SVGAGI. This CDR3 comprises 15 residues. V lost 4 bases and J lost 10, with 20 bases in between. The CDR3 spells CASSFTPSTKLEQFF. CDR3 coding DNA: TGTGCCAGCAGTTTCACTCCTTCTACTAAACTGGAGCAGTTCTTC.

The chain combines TRBV15 with TRBJ2-7; 7 bases are a match to TRBD1. This CDR3 has 15 amino acids. V dropped 5 bases and J dropped 2; count of bases not matched to a gene: 9. Looked up from germline, CDR1 is LNHNV and CDR2 is YYDKDF (reference sequence). CDR3 loop: CATSVDRVRAYEQYF. The CDR3 nucleotides are TGTGCCACCAGCGTCGACAGGGTTCGTGCCTACGAGCAGTACTTC.

This chain uses TRBV7-2 with TRBJ2-3; perhaps TRBD1 as D (5 bases). With 5 bases removed from V and 6 bases from J, the gap between germline ends came to 18 bases. The CDR3 is 15 amino acids. Germline lookup yields CDR1 SGHTA and CDR2 FQGNSA. As DNA, the CDR3 is TGTGCCAGCAGCCTAATTAGCACAGGTTCCGATACGCAGTATTTT. It encodes CASSLISTGSDTQYF.

This chain links TRBV5-1 with TRBJ1-5; 9 nucleotides align to TRBD1. The CDR3 loop spans 16 amino acids. Looked up from germline, CDR1 is SGHRS and CDR2 is YFSETQ. V lost 2 bases, J lost 0 bases, and 3 bases stayed unmatched. CDR3 sequence: CASSLDRGGSNQPQHF. CDR3 nucleotides: TGCGCCAGCAGCTTAGACAGGGGGGGTAGCAATCAGCCCCAGCATTTT. The full variable domain, with the rest looked up from reference TRBV5-1 and TRBJ1-5, is KAGVTQTPRYLIKTRGQQVTLSCSPISGHRSVSWYQQTPGQGLQFLFEYFSETQRNKGNFPGRFSGRQFSNSRSEMNVSTLELGDSALYLCASSLDRGGSNQPQHFGDGTRLSIL.

The V and J genes are TRBV5-1 and TRBJ1-1; 9 nucleotides line up with TRBD1. The germline V gene has CDR1 SGHRS and CDR2 YFSETQ. The trim removed 0 bases at V and 3 bases at J, leaving 3 bases unmatched. The CDR3 contains 15 residues. CDR3 nucleotides: TGCGCCAGCAGCTTGGACAGGGGGCTCGACACTGAAGCTTTCTTT. Translation gives CASSLDRGLDTEAFF. The full variable domain, in which reference TRBV5-1 and TRBJ1-1 provide the parts outside the CDR3, is KAGVTQTPRYLIKTRGQQVTLSCSPISGHRSVSWYQQTPGQGLQFLFEYFSETQRNKGNFPGRFSGRQFSNSRSEMNVSTLELGDSALYLCASSLDRGLDTEAFFGQGTRLTVV.

This chain links TRBV12-5 with TRBJ2-1, with TRBD2 identical over 11 bases. Germline V gives CDR1 LGHNT, CDR2 FRNRAP. The junction had 2 bases not matched to a gene; V was cut back by 1 base and J by 6 bases. The CDR3 contains 15 residues. This CDR3 reads CASGLGLAGFNEQFF. The CDR3 coding sequence is TGTGCTAGTGGTTTGGGACTAGCGGGGTTCAATGAGCAGTTCTTC.

This chain connects TRBV11-2 to TRBJ1-1, with D unclear. From germline, CDR1 is SGHAT and CDR2 FQNNGV. The CDR3 runs 19 residues. The germline V and J ends were trimmed by 2 bases and 0 bases, with 22 bases remaining between them. CDR3 amino acids: CASSLSPGSTRLMNTEAFF. In DNA form, the CDR3 reads TGTGCCAGCAGCTTAAGCCCGGGGTCGACAAGACTGATGAACACTGAAGCTTTCTTT.

J is TRBJ1-1 and V is TRBV6-1, with D hard to call. The germline V gene has CDR1 MNHNS and CDR2 SASEGT. V was clipped by 6 bases and J by 3 bases, with 11 bases between them. CDR3 length: 13 residues. In nucleotides, the CDR3 is TGTGCCAGCAGGGATGATTGGGACACTGAAGCTTTCTTT. Translation gives CASRDDWDTEAFF.